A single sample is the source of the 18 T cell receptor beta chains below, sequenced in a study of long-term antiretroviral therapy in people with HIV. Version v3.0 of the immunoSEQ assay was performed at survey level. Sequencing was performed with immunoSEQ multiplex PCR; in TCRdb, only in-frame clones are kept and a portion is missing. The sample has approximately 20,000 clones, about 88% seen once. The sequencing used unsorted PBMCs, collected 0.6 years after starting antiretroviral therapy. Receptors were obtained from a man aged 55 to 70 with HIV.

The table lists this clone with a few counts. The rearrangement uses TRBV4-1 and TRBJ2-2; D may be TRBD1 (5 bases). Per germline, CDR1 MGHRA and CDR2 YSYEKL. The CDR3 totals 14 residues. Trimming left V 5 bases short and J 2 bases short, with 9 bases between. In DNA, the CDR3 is TGCGCCAGCAGCTTCGGACAAAACACCGGGGAGCTGTTTTTT. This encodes CASSFGQNTGELFF.

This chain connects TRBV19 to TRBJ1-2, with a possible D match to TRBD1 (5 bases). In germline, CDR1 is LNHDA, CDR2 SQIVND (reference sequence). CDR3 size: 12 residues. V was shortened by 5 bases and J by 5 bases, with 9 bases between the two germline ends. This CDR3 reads CASSPRQYGYTF. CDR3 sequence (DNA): TGTGCCAGTAGTCCGAGACAGTATGGCTACACCTTC.

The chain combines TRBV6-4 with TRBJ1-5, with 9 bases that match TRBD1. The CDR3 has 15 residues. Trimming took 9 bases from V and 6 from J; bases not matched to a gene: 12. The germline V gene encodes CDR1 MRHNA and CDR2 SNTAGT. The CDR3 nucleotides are TGTGCCAGAATAATCACAGGGGGCTGGGGTCAGCCCCAGCATTTT. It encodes CARIITGGWGQPQHF.

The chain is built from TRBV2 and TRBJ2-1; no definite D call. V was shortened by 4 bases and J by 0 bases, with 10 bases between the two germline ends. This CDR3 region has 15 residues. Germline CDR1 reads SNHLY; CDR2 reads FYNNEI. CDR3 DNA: TGTGCCAGCAGTGGGGGATCGAGCTCCTACAATGAGCAGTTCTTC. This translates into CASSGGSSSYNEQFF.

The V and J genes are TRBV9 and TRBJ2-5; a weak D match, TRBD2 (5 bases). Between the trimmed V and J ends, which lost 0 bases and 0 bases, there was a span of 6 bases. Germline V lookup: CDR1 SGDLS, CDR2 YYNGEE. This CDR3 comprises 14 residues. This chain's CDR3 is CASSVARDQETQYF. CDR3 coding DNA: TGTGCCAGCAGCGTAGCGCGGGACCAAGAGACCCAGTACTTC.

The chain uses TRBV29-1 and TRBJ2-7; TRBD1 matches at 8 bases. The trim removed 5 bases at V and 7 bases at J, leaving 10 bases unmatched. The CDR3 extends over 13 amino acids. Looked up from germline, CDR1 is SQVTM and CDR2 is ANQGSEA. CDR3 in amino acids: CSVPGTGRGEQYF. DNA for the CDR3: TGCAGCGTTCCTGGGACAGGACGAGGGGAGCAGTACTTC.

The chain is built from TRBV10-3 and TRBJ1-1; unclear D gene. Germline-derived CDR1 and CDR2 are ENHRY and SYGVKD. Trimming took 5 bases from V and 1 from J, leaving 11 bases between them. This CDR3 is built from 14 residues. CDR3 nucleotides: TGTGCCATCAGTTCGGGAATTGGGAACACTGAAGCTTTCTTT. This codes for CAISSGIGNTEAFF.

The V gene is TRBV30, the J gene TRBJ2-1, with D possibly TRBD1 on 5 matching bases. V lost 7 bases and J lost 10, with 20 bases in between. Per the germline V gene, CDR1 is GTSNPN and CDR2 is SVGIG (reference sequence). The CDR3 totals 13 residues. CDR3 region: CAFNLRVGNEQFF. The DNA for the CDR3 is TGTGCCTTCAATCTCAGGGTGGGAAACGAGCAGTTCTTC.

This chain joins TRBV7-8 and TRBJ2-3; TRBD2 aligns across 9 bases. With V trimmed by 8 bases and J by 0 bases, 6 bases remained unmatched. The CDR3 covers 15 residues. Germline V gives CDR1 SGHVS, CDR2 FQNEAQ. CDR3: CASFLAGHSTDTQYF. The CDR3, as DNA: TGTGCCAGCTTTCTAGCGGGGCATAGCACAGATACGCAGTATTTT.

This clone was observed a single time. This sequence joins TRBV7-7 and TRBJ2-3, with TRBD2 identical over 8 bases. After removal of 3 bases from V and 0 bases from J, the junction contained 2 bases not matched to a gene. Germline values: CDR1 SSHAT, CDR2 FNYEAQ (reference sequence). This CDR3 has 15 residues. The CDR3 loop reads CASSFTSGSTDTQYF. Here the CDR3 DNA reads TGTGCCAGCAGCTTCACTAGCGGAAGCACAGATACGCAGTATTTT.

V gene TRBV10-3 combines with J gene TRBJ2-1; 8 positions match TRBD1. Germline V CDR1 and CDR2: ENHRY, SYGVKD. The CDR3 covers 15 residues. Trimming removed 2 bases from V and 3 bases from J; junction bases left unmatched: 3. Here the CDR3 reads CAISEGQGDYNEQFF. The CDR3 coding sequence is TGTGCCATCAGTGAGGGACAGGGAGACTACAATGAGCAGTTCTTC.

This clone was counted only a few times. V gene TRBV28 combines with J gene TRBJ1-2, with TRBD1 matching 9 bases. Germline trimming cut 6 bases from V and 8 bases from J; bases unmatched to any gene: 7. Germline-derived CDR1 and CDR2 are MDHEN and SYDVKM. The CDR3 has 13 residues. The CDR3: CASSYTGGLGYTF. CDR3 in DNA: TGTGCCAGCAGCTATACAGGGGGCTTGGGCTACACCTTC.

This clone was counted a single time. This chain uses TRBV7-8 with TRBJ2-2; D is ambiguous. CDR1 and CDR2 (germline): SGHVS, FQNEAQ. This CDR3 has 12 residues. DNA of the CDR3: TGTGGTAGAGTCATGAACACCGGGGAGCTGTTTTTT. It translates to CGRVMNTGELFF.

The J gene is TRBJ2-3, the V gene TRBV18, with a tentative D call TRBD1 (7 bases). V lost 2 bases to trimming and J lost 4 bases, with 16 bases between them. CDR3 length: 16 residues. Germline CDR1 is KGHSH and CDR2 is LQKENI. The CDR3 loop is CASSPIRQGGADTQYF. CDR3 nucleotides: TGTGCCAGCTCACCAATCCGACAGGGAGGCGCAGATACGCAGTATTTT. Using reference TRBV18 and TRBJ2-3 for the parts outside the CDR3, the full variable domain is NAGVMQNPRHLVRRRGQEARLRCSPMKGHSHVYWYRQLPEEGLKFMVYLQKENIIDESGMPKERFSAEFPKEGPSILRIQQVVRGDSAAYFCASSPIRQGGADTQYFGPGTRLTVL.

In DNA form, the CDR3 reads TGCGCCAGCAGCCCGACCCACGCATTCCTAGCGGAGCTTCTCTACGAGCAGTACTTC. As protein: CASSPTHAFLAELLYEQYF. This chain connects TRBV4-1 to TRBJ2-7, with 7 bases matching TRBD2. This CDR3 is 19 amino acids long. The trim removed 4 bases at V and 3 bases at J, leaving 21 bases unmatched. The germline V gene encodes CDR1 MGHRA and CDR2 YSYEKL.

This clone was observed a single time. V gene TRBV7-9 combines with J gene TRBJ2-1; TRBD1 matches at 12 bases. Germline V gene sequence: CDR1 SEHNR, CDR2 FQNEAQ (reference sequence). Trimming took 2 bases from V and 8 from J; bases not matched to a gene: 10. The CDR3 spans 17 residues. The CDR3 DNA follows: TGTGCCAGCAGCTTACTTTTTGGGGACAGGGGGCGTGATGAGCAGTTCTTC. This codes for CASSLLFGDRGRDEQFF.

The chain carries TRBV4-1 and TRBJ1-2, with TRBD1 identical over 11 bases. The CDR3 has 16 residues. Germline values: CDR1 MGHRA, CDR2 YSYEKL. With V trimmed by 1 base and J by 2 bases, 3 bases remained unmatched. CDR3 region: CASSQGRDRGNYGYTF. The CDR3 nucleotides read TGCGCCAGCAGCCAAGGGCGGGACAGGGGGAACTATGGCTACACCTTC.

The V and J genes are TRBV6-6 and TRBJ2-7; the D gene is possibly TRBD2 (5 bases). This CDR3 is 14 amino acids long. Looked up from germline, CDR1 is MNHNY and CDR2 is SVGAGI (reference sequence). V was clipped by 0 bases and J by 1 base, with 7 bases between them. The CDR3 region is CASSYSSGSYEQYF. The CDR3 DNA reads TGTGCCAGCAGTTACTCCAGCGGATCCTACGAGCAGTACTTC.